The TCR beta chain under discussion was sequenced for a study of T cell repertoires in cytomegalovirus infection. As for the study in general: A matching HLA type, together with CMV infection, was signaled by public TCR beta signatures.

Germline V lookup: CDR1 SQVTM, CDR2 ANQGSEA. The CDR3 is 15 amino acids. V was clipped by 3 bases and J by 2 bases; unmatched bases: 8. Remarks on this clonotype: Antigen specificity is unknown.

The study, taken as a whole, reports: In two of eight donors, the top clonotype was HLA-C-restricted CMV-specific.

TCRdb ran MiXCR on the reads and lists one entry per CDR3 protein. The sample lists fewer than 350,000 distinct CDR3 sequences, over 7.5% occurring once. Sequencing was done on a sample of PBMCs. This TCR derives from a human donor in good health (CMV status not recorded). Some clones in this sample may be carry-over from other donors' samples. This rearrangement joins TRBV29-1 to TRBJ2-3, with 7 bases matching TRBD2. For the CDR3, the DNA is TGCAGCGTTGATGGCCAGCGGGGAGACACAGATACGCAGTATTTT. Translating gives CSVDGQRGDTDTQYF.